Following are 32 T cell receptor beta chains from one sample sequenced in a study of OX40 agonist ivuxolimab in advanced cancers. Assay used: immunoSEQ multiplex PCR; TCRdb lists only in-frame clones, some missing. Altogether approximately 46,000 clones are present, about 74% being singletons, with the ten largest covering about 2.4%. Sequencing was performed on CD4+ or CD8+ T cells sorted from blood, taken in a trial of the OX40 agonist ivuxolimab. The receptors were sampled from an adult with an advanced solid tumor such as melanoma, head and neck, liver or kidney cancer.

J is TRBJ2-3 and V is TRBV28; 10 bases agree with TRBD2. The germline V gene has CDR1 MDHEN and CDR2 SYDVKM. With V trimmed by 5 bases and J by 1 base, 18 bases remained unmatched. The CDR3 totals 20 residues. DNA of the CDR3: TGTGCCAGCAGTCCGCCTTCGAGAGAACTTCTAGCGGGGGGCACAGATACGCAGTATTTT. Protein: CASSPPSRELLAGGTDTQYF.

This chain joins TRBV28 and TRBJ1-2; D is uncertain. This CDR3 is built from 13 residues. V lost 3 bases and J lost 8, with 13 bases in between. Germline CDR1 reads MDHEN; CDR2 reads SYDVKM. The CDR3 here is CASSFRHVQGYTF. CDR3 in DNA: TGTGCCAGCAGTTTCAGGCACGTACAGGGCTACACCTTC.

Many counts were recorded for this clone. CDR3 sequence reads: CASSLSVNTEAFF. In nucleotides, the CDR3 is TGCGCCAGCAGCTTGTCCGTTAACACTGAAGCTTTCTTT. The V gene is TRBV5-1, the J gene TRBJ1-1; no firm D call. V was trimmed by 1 base and J by 2 bases, leaving 6 bases between them. Germline loops: CDR1 SGHRS, CDR2 YFSETQ. This CDR3 is 13 amino acids long. The whole variable domain, filled in from reference TRBV5-1 and TRBJ1-1, reads KAGVTQTPRYLIKTRGQQVTLSCSPISGHRSVSWYQQTPGQGLQFLFEYFSETQRNKGNFPGRFSGRQFSNSRSEMNVSTLELGDSALYLCASSLSVNTEAFFGQGTRLTVV.

In its sample, this clone was seen a few times. V gene TRBV10-3 combines with J gene TRBJ2-1; perhaps D is TRBD1 or TRBD2 (6 bases each). Trimming took 6 bases from V and 8 from J, leaving 20 bases between them. Germline V gene lookup returns CDR1 ENHRY and CDR2 SYGVKD. CDR3 length: 15 residues. The chain's CDR3 is CAISERGDTGHEQFF. CDR3 nucleotide sequence: TGTGCCATCAGCGAAAGGGGGGACACAGGTCATGAGCAGTTCTTC.

The CDR3, as DNA: TGTGCCAGCAGCACCTCCGCAGGGCCCACTGAAGCTTTCTTT. Translating it yields CASSTSAGPTEAFF. The genes are TRBV28 and TRBJ1-1; possible D gene TRBD1, 5 bases. Germline lookup yields CDR1 MDHEN and CDR2 SYDVKM. The CDR3 covers 14 residues. V was trimmed by 6 bases and J by 4 bases, leaving 15 bases between them.

This rearrangement joins TRBV18 to TRBJ2-7; 12 positions agree with TRBD2. This CDR3 has 16 residues. V shed 5 bases, J shed 2 bases, and the junction held 7 bases outside the gene matches. Germline V gene sequence: CDR1 KGHSH, CDR2 LQKENI. CDR3 DNA: TGTGCCAGCTCAACCGGGACTAGCGGGTCAACCTACGAGCAGTACTTC. Protein product: CASSTGTSGSTYEQYF.

V is TRBV21-1 and J is TRBJ2-2; the table gives TRBD2 as D, unverified against the DNA. TRBV21-1 is given as a pseudogene. CDR3 length: 19 amino acids. CDR3 loop: CASSKEGDGLAGPTGELFF. CDR3 DNA sequence: TGTGCCAGCAGCAAGGAAGGCGATGGACTAGCGGGTCCCACCGGGGAGCTGTTTTTT.

The rearrangement joins TRBV19 to TRBJ2-5; the D call may be TRBD1 or TRBD2 (5 bases each). The end of the DNA aligns better with TRBJ2-7, so the J call may be wrong. The CDR3 spans 14 residues. Germline values: CDR1 LNHDA, CDR2 SQIVND (reference sequence). The CDR3 nucleotides read TGTGCCAGTAGTACCGGGACCAACCCCTACGAGCAGTACTTC. Its protein is CASSTGTNPYEQYF.

V usage is TRBV5-5 and J usage is TRBJ2-3; D not resolved. CDR3 length equals 17 residues. V shed 2 bases and J shed 1 base, with 17 bases lying between them. CDR1 is SGHKS, CDR2 YYEKEE, per germline (reference sequence). The CDR3 DNA reads TGTGCCAGCAGCTTCCGATTGGCCAGCCGGGGCACAGATACGCAGTATTTT. Its protein product is CASSFRLASRGTDTQYF.

This clone was observed a single time. This chain links TRBV10-1 with TRBJ2-1; D is unresolved. Germline V gene data show CDR1 as WNHNN and CDR2 as SYGVQD (reference sequence). The CDR3 length is 14 residues. V dropped 2 bases and J dropped 9 bases, with 14 bases sitting between them. CDR3 nucleotide sequence: TGCGCCAGCAGTGAGGGTTTTGGAGCAGCTGAGCAGTTCTTC. The encoded protein is CASSEGFGAAEQFF.

The chain joins TRBV29-1 to TRBJ2-1; TRBD1 matches at 8 bases. Germline CDR1 reads SQVTM; CDR2 reads ANQGSEA. V shed 3 bases and J 5 bases; nucleotides not matched to a gene: 9. The CDR3 loop spans 15 amino acids. CDR3 in amino acids: CSVDGTGTGHNEQFF. CDR3 bases: TGCAGCGTTGATGGTACCGGGACAGGTCACAATGAGCAGTTCTTC.

This rearrangement joins TRBV7-6 to TRBJ2-5, with TRBD2 as a possible D gene (6 bases). This CDR3 is 14 amino acids long. The V gene lost 0 bases and the J gene lost 10 bases, with 15 bases spanning the gap. Germline-derived CDR1 and CDR2 are SGHVS and FNYEAQ. The CDR3 sequence: CASSLARRTISQYF. The CDR3 nucleotides are TGTGCCAGCAGCTTAGCAAGGCGGACTATCAGCCAGTACTTC.

CDR3 nucleotides: TGTGCCAGCAGTGACCTCGGCGTCACAGATACGCAGTATTTT. It specifies CASSDLGVTDTQYF. This chain connects TRBV25-1 to TRBJ2-3; no clear D gene. The CDR3 extends over 14 amino acids. V gave up 3 bases and J gave up 2 bases, with 9 bases separating them. Per germline, CDR1 MGHDK and CDR2 SYGVNS.

This clone was counted between two and nine times. This chain joins TRBV4-1 and TRBJ1-2, with a possible D match to TRBD1 (5 bases). The CDR3 runs 14 residues. V shed 6 bases and J shed 7 bases, with 18 bases lying between them. Germline assignment: CDR1 MGHRA and CDR2 YSYEKL. For the CDR3, the DNA is TGCGCCAGCAGACGACTCGGACGGGACTCTGGCTACACCTTC. It specifies CASRRLGRDSGYTF.

The J gene is TRBJ1-2, the V gene TRBV27; 8 bases are shared with TRBD1. There are 15 residues in the CDR3. V was pared by 5 bases and J by 4 bases, with 9 bases of the junction left unmatched. Germline CDR1 and CDR2: MNHEY and SMNVEV (reference sequence). The chain's CDR3 is CASSSVGQGTYGYTF. The CDR3 coding sequence is TGTGCCAGCAGTAGTGTCGGACAGGGTACCTATGGCTACACCTTC.

The gene calls are TRBV6-6 and TRBJ1-1, with TRBD1 as a possible D gene (6 bases). Germline V gives CDR1 MNHNY, CDR2 SVGAGI (reference sequence). V was clipped by 7 bases and J by 7 bases, with 13 bases between them. The CDR3 runs 12 residues. CDR3 protein: CASNLGQSEAFF. The CDR3 nucleotides are TGTGCCAGCAATCTAGGACAGAGTGAAGCTTTCTTT.

V gene TRBV6-5 combines with J gene TRBJ2-4; D not certain. This CDR3 has 16 amino acids. Germline CDR1 reads MNHEY; CDR2 reads SVGAGI. Trimming removed 0 bases from V and 5 bases from J, with 14 bases in between. Here the CDR3 reads CASSYSMVGPQNIQYF. Written as DNA, the CDR3 is TGTGCCAGCAGTTACTCGATGGTCGGGCCCCAAAACATTCAGTACTTC.

The genes are TRBV7-6 and TRBJ2-3; TRBD2 matches at 9 bases. The ends lost 1 base at V and 4 bases at J; junction bases unmatched: 12. Germline lookup yields CDR1 SGHVS and CDR2 FNYEAQ. This CDR3 contains 18 residues. In DNA form, the CDR3 reads TGTGCCAGCAGCTTAGAGCTAGCGGGAATTGGCTCCTCAGATACGCAGTATTTT. Its translation: CASSLELAGIGSSDTQYF. Full variable domain (rest looked up from reference TRBV7-6 and TRBJ2-3): GAGVSQSPRYKVTKRGQDVALRCDPISGHVSLYWYRQALGQGPEFLTYFNYEAQQDKSGLPNDRFSAERPEGSISTLTIQRTEQRDSAMYRCASSLELAGIGSSDTQYFGPGTRLTVL.

Written as DNA, the CDR3 is TGTGCCAGCAGCTTAATACTAGCCGTGGGGGAGCAGTACTTC. Its translation: CASSLILAVGEQYF. V usage is TRBV11-2 and J usage is TRBJ2-7; D perhaps matches TRBD2 (6 bases). The V gene's germline CDR1 is SGHAT and CDR2 FQNNGV. This CDR3 is 14 amino acids long. V was pared by 2 bases and J by 7 bases, with 15 bases between.

The genes are TRBV25-1 and TRBJ1-1; a weak D match, TRBD1 (6 bases). CDR1 is MGHDK and CDR2 is SYGVNS in the germline V gene. CDR3 size: 15 residues. Deletions cut 2 bases from V and 5 bases from J, with 15 bases between. CDR3: CASSEGGGFGTEAFF. Here the CDR3 DNA reads TGTGCCAGCAGTGAAGGAGGGGGATTTGGGACTGAAGCTTTCTTT.

There are a few counts of this clone. V usage is TRBV7-9 and J usage is TRBJ2-1, with 16 bases lining up with TRBD2. The CDR3 consists of 19 residues. Germline CDR1 reads SEHNR; CDR2 reads FQNEAQ (reference sequence). J lost 7 bases, V lost 5 bases, and 14 bases had no gene match. The CDR3 bases are TGTGCCAGCAGCGTTGGGACTAGCGGGAGGGCCAATAGGATTAATGAGCAGTTCTTC. Residues: CASSVGTSGRANRINEQFF.

J is TRBJ1-2 and V is TRBV11-2; no reliable D call. Germline V gene sequence: CDR1 SGHAT, CDR2 FQNNGV. The V end was cut by 0 bases, the J end by 1 base, with 9 bases between. This CDR3 region has 15 residues. CDR3: CASSLDFQHNYGYTF. The CDR3 bases are TGTGCCAGCAGCTTAGATTTCCAACATAACTATGGCTACACCTTC.

This clone was recorded once. The rearrangement uses TRBV5-7 and TRBJ2-7; TRBD2 might be the D (6 bases). TRBV5-7 is classed as an ORF, of uncertain function. V lost 4 bases to trimming and J lost 2 bases, with 16 bases between them. CDR3 length equals 15 residues. For the CDR3, the DNA is TGTGCCAGCAGCGGTTCGGGAGCCGGGACCTACGAGCAGTACTTC. Its translation is CASSGSGAGTYEQYF.

This clone was picked up one time. The chain joins TRBV5-1 to TRBJ2-7, with 16 bases that match TRBD2. This CDR3 is built from 16 residues. Germline V gene sequence: CDR1 SGHRS, CDR2 YFSETQ. J lost 6 bases, V lost 4 bases, and 7 bases had no gene match. CDR3 residues: CASSRGLAGGLAEQYF. CDR3 coding DNA: TGCGCCAGCAGCAGGGGACTAGCGGGAGGGTTGGCCGAGCAGTACTTC.

This clone was recorded only once. The gene calls are TRBV29-1 and TRBJ1-2; 9 positions agree with TRBD1. Trimming at V came to 7 bases and at J to 5 bases, leaving 8 bases not matched to a gene. The CDR3 loop spans 13 amino acids. CDR1 SQVTM and CDR2 ANQGSEA come from the germline V gene. The CDR3 nucleotides read TGCAGCGCCGGACAGGGGAACGGGTATGGCTACACCTTC. Translating gives CSAGQGNGYGYTF. Drawing the rest from reference TRBV29-1 and TRBJ1-2, the complete variable domain is SAVISQKPSRDICQRGTSLTIQCQVDSQVTMMFWYRQQPGQSLTLIATANQGSEATYESGFVIDKFPISRPNLTFSTLTVSNMSPEDSSIYLCSAGQGNGYGYTFGSGTRLTVV.

V usage is TRBV10-3 and J usage is TRBJ2-7; tentatively, D is TRBD1 (6 bases). This CDR3 has 12 residues. Trimming cost V 6 bases and J 3 bases, with 9 bases left between them. The germline V gene has CDR1 ENHRY and CDR2 SYGVKD. The DNA of the CDR3 is TGTGCCATCAGGGACAGTCTCTACGAGCAGTACTTC. The encoded protein is CAIRDSLYEQYF.

The chain couples TRBV19 to TRBJ2-1, with a possible D match to TRBD2 (5 bases). The CDR3 extends over 15 amino acids. V lost 1 base and J lost 8, with 15 bases in between. Germline lookup yields CDR1 LNHDA and CDR2 SQIVND (reference sequence). The CDR3 is CASSIAAGSWDEQFF. The CDR3 DNA sequence: TGTGCCAGTAGTATAGCGGCGGGCAGTTGGGATGAGCAGTTCTTC.

This clone showed up just a few times. The chain uses TRBV6-5 and TRBJ1-5, with D uncertain. Germline V gene sequence: CDR1 MNHEY, CDR2 SVGAGI. V was clipped by 10 bases and J by 5 bases, with 12 bases between them. The CDR3 consists of 12 residues. The CDR3 region has the DNA TGTGCCACAATGGCCCCTGATCAGCCCCAGCATTTT. This encodes CATMAPDQPQHF.

This clone was counted once. This sequence joins TRBV7-9 and TRBJ2-3; D is unresolved. CDR1 is SEHNR and CDR2 is FQNEAQ in the germline V gene (reference sequence). The CDR3 has 12 residues. The ends were cut back, 3 bases at V and 3 bases at J, with 4 bases in the middle. CDR3 bases: TGTGCCAGCAGCTTGGAAACAGATACGCAGTATTTT. Translating it yields CASSLETDTQYF. The full variable domain, its missing parts supplied by reference TRBV7-9 and TRBJ2-3, is DTGVSQNPRHKITKRGQNVTFRCDPISEHNRLYWYRQTLGQGPEFLTYFQNEAQLEKSRLLSDRFSAERPKGSFSTLEIQRTEQGDSAMYLCASSLETDTQYFGPGTRLTVL.

The chain links TRBV13 to TRBJ1-3; the D is unclear. V was clipped by 4 bases and J by 0 bases, with 7 bases between them. The CDR3 is 14 amino acids. Germline loops: CDR1 PRHDT, CDR2 FYEKMQ (reference sequence). The CDR3 sequence: CASSSMSSGNTIYF. In nucleotides, the CDR3 is TGTGCCAGCAGCTCCATGAGCTCTGGAAACACCATATATTTT.

The chain employs TRBV11-2 and TRBJ2-7; 9 bases agree with TRBD1. The CDR3 sequence is 16 residues long. Trimming cost V 5 bases and J 5 bases; bases outside gene matches: 13. Germline V gene data show CDR1 as SGHAT and CDR2 as FQNNGV. CDR3 in amino acids: CASSSRPGQGVHEQYF. DNA for the CDR3: TGTGCCAGCAGCAGCAGACCGGGACAGGGAGTCCACGAGCAGTACTTC.

This clone was found once. The rearrangement links TRBV30 to TRBJ1-3; D unclear. The CDR3 has 12 amino acids. V lost 3 bases and J 0 bases, leaving 3 bases between the germline ends. The germline gives CDR1 GTSNPN, CDR2 SVGIG (reference sequence). This CDR3 reads CAWSHSGNTIYF. In DNA, the CDR3 is TGTGCCTGGAGCCACTCTGGAAACACCATATATTTT.